This T cell receptor (beta chain) stems from a study of blood T cells in healthy people across ages. Alongside a J-beta primer mix, a sample-barcoded 5' primer served in a second PCR lasting about 7 to 12 cycles. MiXCR, applied by TCRdb to the 5' RACE reads, yields one record per CDR3 protein. Of over 500,000 distinct CDR3 sequences detected, over 40% appear once; the ten largest clones hold less than 15%. The V end was cut by 4 bases, the J end by 6 bases, with 16 bases between. CDR1 is SGHRS and CDR2 is YFSETQ in the germline V gene. CDR3 length: 14 residues. The chain employs TRBV5-1 and TRBJ1-1; possibly TRBD1 for D (5 bases). The specimen sequenced was blood. The clonotype originates from an elderly woman in good health. For the CDR3, the DNA is TGCGCCAGCAGCGCCCTCGGGGGTGAGGCTGAAGCTTTCTTT. It translates to CASSALGGEAEAFF. Filled out from reference TRBV5-1 and TRBJ1-1, the complete variable domain reads KAGVTQTPRYLIKTRGQQVTLSCSPISGHRSVSWYQQTPGQGLQFLFEYFSETQRNKGNFPGRFSGRQFSNSRSEMNVSTLELGDSALYLCASSALGGEAEAFFGQGTRLTVV.